This T cell receptor beta chain is drawn from a study of T cell repertoires in cytomegalovirus infection. The germline V and J ends were trimmed by 2 bases and 2 bases, with 9 bases remaining between them. The CDR3 runs 14 residues. Germline V CDR1 and CDR2: SGHVS, FNYEAQ. This clonotype showed up many times. TCRdb independently ran MiXCR on the reads; one entry per CDR3 protein. The data contain 200,000 or so distinct CDR3 sequences, roughly a fifth of them seen just once; the ten biggest clones take up 2.5% to 3%. This receptor was identified in a human donor in good health (CMV status not recorded). Some clones in this sample may be carry-over from other donors' samples. The chain is built from TRBV7-6 and TRBJ1-2; D remains unclear. What was sequenced was PBMCs. CDR3 protein: CASSLNNPNYGYTF. CDR3 DNA: TGTGCCAGCAGCTTAAACAATCCGAACTATGGCTACACCTTC.